What follows is one TCR beta chain and its context. This clone came up a few times. There is no known antigen for this receptor. The record has no base qualities; no much larger clone is one base away. This specimen comes from a study of beta chain features in type 1 diabetes listed by TCRdb under 2018. About the study as a whole: Patients and healthy donors did not differ in mean age, gender distribution, total cell number or subset yield. A total of 100 million to 110 million sorted cells were examined across all samples, and a strong correlation was observed between cell number per subset and RNA yield. In the study, recently diagnosed type 1 diabetes patients and matched healthy donors were compared on the TCRB repertoires of their sorted circulating CD4+ T cell subsets. Whereas all 30 or so donors provided naive and central memory subsets, regulatory and stem cell-like memory subsets were isolated from just 8 patients and roughly 8 healthy donors. On the study overall, not on this receptor specifically: Because small numbers of individuals were included in the HLA sub-analyses, any influence of HLA type on TCRB rearrangement was left unresolved. Naive, central memory and regulatory TCRB repertoires appeared more similar among patients than among healthy donors. Because cDNA was sequenced instead of genomic DNA, highly expressing activated cells could be over-represented, though the groups showed no difference in activation or CD3 levels. PCR might favor shorter templates, but patient and control samples were amplified and corrected together, so any skew would affect both groups equally. Type 1 diabetes patients showed a moderate but significant shortening of TCRB CDR3 length in all four CD4+ subsets. At VDJ recombination sites, type 1 diabetes patients had fewer insertions and more deleted nucleotides, which implies abnormalities in thymic rearrangement.

A single peripheral blood draw of about 116 mL on average was collected from each donor into heparinised tubes. Using a panel that included CD45RO, CCR7, CD25, CD127, CD95 and CD27, naive, central memory, regulatory and stem cell-like memory CD4+ T cells were sorted on a BD FACSAria II. A purity above 95% was achieved for all sorted populations. PBMCs were isolated right away by Lymphoprep density gradient centrifugation and were stained directly, without culture. So that batch effects would be minimized, each experiment stained and sorted samples in pairs, pairing one healthy donor with one patient. CDR1 and CDR2, per the germline V gene (reference sequence), are MNHEY and SMNVEV. After removal of 5 bases from V and 2 bases from J, the junction retains 12 bases not matched to a gene. The cysteine opens and the phenylalanine closes a CDR3 of 17 amino acids. Left in the record is the CDR3 DNA by itself, 51 bases read in frame from the first base.

The entire amount of isolated RNA was reverse transcribed using the High Capacity cDNA Reverse Transcription Kit, so the sequenced TCRB transcripts were expressed ones. Naive, central memory and regulatory T cell samples underwent deep immunoSEQ sequencing, averaging roughly 3.5 million total reads per sample. After sorted cells were lysed in RLT buffer, RNA was extracted with DNase-treated RNeasy Micro or Mini kits, with the choice depending on cell number. To prevent cross-contamination, each cell subset was processed individually, whereas patient and healthy donor samples were processed jointly. The immunoSEQ multiplex PCR was used to amplify TCRB sequences from cDNA, yielding 87-bp fragments that span the CDR3 region. Sequencing of the amplicons was done on the Illumina HiSeq platform. The paper's processing steps were these. Synthetic template baselines were used to correct PCR bias computationally, reads within Hamming distance 2 were collapsed together, and singletons that could not be merged were discarded. Reads were aligned against IMGT so that V, D and J genes, CDR3 length and insertions or deletions at six rearrangement sites could be assigned. Within each subset, clonotype counts were normalized to the number of sorted cells before true diversity and Gini coefficients were calculated with the tcR R package. The overlap coefficient, calculated on TCRB nucleotide sequences, was used to quantify repertoire sharing. Sourced from immuneACCESS, this table was stored by TCRdb with only in-frame sequences that have V and J called. A share of the clones is absent; for the studies checked, an unresolved V gene accounts for under half, and the remainder has no known explanation. V, J and clone size derive from that table, while D and trimming were established from the DNA sequence. Within this sample are 140,000 to 150,000 clones, with under 60% of them counted one time only. The biggest ten clones account for under 0.45% of the sample.

This clonotype was sampled from a man aged 18 to 30 in good health. The chain is encoded by TRBV27 joined to TRBJ2-3; 8 junctional bases match TRBD2. Sequencing was done on a sample of Tregs from blood. The cell subset or site label on this specimen signifies: regulatory CD4+ T cells. The nucleotide sequence is given as TGTGCCAGCAGTCTGCCAACCGGGACTAGAAACACAGATACGCAGTATTTT. Its protein is CASSLPTGTRNTDTQYF.